The rows below give T cell receptor beta chains drawn from one sample of a study of blood T cells in healthy people across ages. One entry per CDR3 protein, called by TCRdb with MiXCR from the 5' RACE reads. The sample carries 1.5 million to 2 million distinct CDR3 sequences, 28% recorded once. Source material: blood. Receptors were obtained from a young woman in good health. Both conserved end residues are part of each CDR3. The D gene is left open where the match is weak. Clone size, where shown, is once, few, many, or a class for clones that have expanded.

clone_size: few
v_call: TRBV11-2
j_call: TRBJ2-3
d_call: TRBD1
cdr3_nt: TGTGCCAGCAGCCTCGGACAGGGGAAGAGGACAGATACGCAGTATTTT
cdr3_aa: CASSLGQGKRTDTQYF

clone_size: few
v_call: TRBV24-1
j_call: TRBJ2-5
d_call: TRBD1
cdr3_nt: TGTGCCACCAGTGGCAAACCGTCGGACAGGGCGGAGGAGACCCAGTACTTC
cdr3_aa: CATSGKPSDRAEETQYF

clone_size: -
v_call: TRBV7-9
j_call: TRBJ1-2
d_call: -
cdr3_nt: TGTGCCAGCAGCCCAAATCTCCTTCTAGGCGGTAATGGCTACACCTTC
cdr3_aa: CASSPNLLLGGNGYTF

clone_size: -
v_call: TRBV12-3/TRBV12-4
j_call: TRBJ2-5
d_call: -
cdr3_nt: TGTGCCACCCTCCTTGAGGAGACCCAGTACTTC
cdr3_aa: CATLLEETQYF

clone_size: few
v_call: TRBV12-3/TRBV12-4
j_call: TRBJ1-1
d_call: -
cdr3_nt: TGTGCCAGCAGTTTAAGGCCGGGAGACAACACTGAAGCTTTCTTT
cdr3_aa: CASSLRPGDNTEAFF

clone_size: -
v_call: TRBV9
j_call: TRBJ2-3
d_call: -
cdr3_nt: TGTGCCAGCAACTCGAGGGGGGCGGGGTCTACAGATACGCAGTATTTT
cdr3_aa: CASNSRGAGSTDTQYF

clone_size: few
v_call: TRBV20-1
j_call: TRBJ2-3
d_call: TRBD2
cdr3_nt: TGCAGTGCTAGAGGGGTAGCGGGGGGGTTCACAGATACGCAGTATTTT
cdr3_aa: CSARGVAGGFTDTQYF

clone_size: few
v_call: TRBV9
j_call: TRBJ2-1
d_call: TRBD2
cdr3_nt: TGTGCCAGCAGCTTAAACTTTGGACTAGCGGGGGGGGATGAGCAGTTCTTC
cdr3_aa: CASSLNFGLAGGDEQFF

clone_size: few
v_call: TRBV2
j_call: TRBJ2-7
d_call: TRBD2
cdr3_nt: TGTGCCAGCAGCGATAGCGGGAAAGCCTACGAGCAGTACTTC
cdr3_aa: CASSDSGKAYEQYF

clone_size: few
v_call: TRBV5-1
j_call: TRBJ1-5
d_call: -
cdr3_nt: TGCGCCAGCAGGGGGTCTAGCAATCAGCCCCAGCATTTT
cdr3_aa: CASRGSSNQPQHF

clone_size: -
v_call: TRBV20-1
j_call: TRBJ2-1
d_call: TRBD2
cdr3_nt: TGCAGTGCCCCTAGACTAGCGGGGGTCAGCTCCTACAATGAGCAGTTCTTC
cdr3_aa: CSAPRLAGVSSYNEQFF

clone_size: many
v_call: TRBV10-2
j_call: TRBJ2-1
d_call: TRBD1
cdr3_nt: TGCGCCAGCGATAAGAACAGGGGCCATGAGCAGTTCTTC
cdr3_aa: CASDKNRGHEQFF

clone_size: few
v_call: TRBV12-3/TRBV12-4
j_call: TRBJ2-7
d_call: -
cdr3_nt: TGTGCCAGCAGTTCTCTCCGTGAGGGGCAGTACTTC
cdr3_aa: CASSSLREGQYF

clone_size: many
v_call: TRBV7-2
j_call: TRBJ2-7
d_call: TRBD2
cdr3_nt: TGTGCCAGCAGCTTAGGACTAGCAGAAGAGCAGTACTTC
cdr3_aa: CASSLGLAEEQYF

clone_size: -
v_call: TRBV7-2
j_call: TRBJ1-2
d_call: -
cdr3_nt: TGTGCCAGCAGCTTCCCAGATAACTATGGCTACACCTTC
cdr3_aa: CASSFPDNYGYTF

clone_size: -
v_call: TRBV24-1
j_call: TRBJ2-1
d_call: -
cdr3_nt: TGTGCCGCCAGGAGGGCCCAAAGCGATGAGCAGTTCTTC
cdr3_aa: CAARRAQSDEQFF

clone_size: -
v_call: TRBV2
j_call: TRBJ2-1
d_call: -
cdr3_nt: TGTGCCATAAAGGGGGGAGGTGAGCAGTTCTTC
cdr3_aa: CAIKGGGEQFF

clone_size: many
v_call: TRBV15
j_call: TRBJ2-7
d_call: TRBD2
cdr3_nt: TGTGCCACCAGCAGGGGACTAGCGGAGTCCTACGAGCAGTACTTC
cdr3_aa: CATSRGLAESYEQYF

clone_size: -
v_call: TRBV12-3/TRBV12-4
j_call: TRBJ1-1
d_call: -
cdr3_nt: TGTGCCAGCAGTTCTCAGGGTCGGGGGCCTGAAGCTTTCTTT
cdr3_aa: CASSSQGRGPEAFF

clone_size: -
v_call: TRBV12-3/TRBV12-4
j_call: TRBJ1-5
d_call: -
cdr3_nt: TGTGCCAGCAGACAGCTTTCCAATCAGCCCCAGCATTTT
cdr3_aa: CASRQLSNQPQHF

clone_size: -
v_call: TRBV12-3/TRBV12-4
j_call: TRBJ1-2
d_call: -
cdr3_nt: TGTGCCAGCAGCCCGAGCTTCAACTATGGCTACACCTTC
cdr3_aa: CASSPSFNYGYTF

clone_size: many
v_call: TRBV12-3/TRBV12-4
j_call: TRBJ1-5
d_call: -
cdr3_nt: TGTGCCAGCAGGGGCGGGGATCAGCCCCAGCATTTT
cdr3_aa: CASRGGDQPQHF

clone_size: once
v_call: TRBV7-2
j_call: TRBJ2-6
d_call: TRBD1
cdr3_nt: TGTGCCAGCAGCTCCCGTCCCAGGGGGTCTGGGGCCAACGTCCTGACTTTC
cdr3_aa: CASSSRPRGSGANVLTF

clone_size: few
v_call: TRBV7-9
j_call: TRBJ1-1
d_call: -
cdr3_nt: TGTGCCAGCAGCGGAGATGGAGCGCGCACTGAAGCTTTCTTT
cdr3_aa: CASSGDGARTEAFF

clone_size: -
v_call: TRBV7-2
j_call: TRBJ2-7
d_call: -
cdr3_nt: TGTGCCAGCAGTTTCACAGACTCCTACGAGCAGTACTTC
cdr3_aa: CASSFTDSYEQYF

clone_size: -
v_call: TRBV5-1
j_call: TRBJ2-2
d_call: -
cdr3_nt: TGCGCCAGCACCGGGAAGAACACCGGGGAGCTGTTTTTT
cdr3_aa: CASTGKNTGELFF

clone_size: -
v_call: TRBV9
j_call: TRBJ2-5
d_call: -
cdr3_nt: TGTGCCAGCAGCGTAGAGGCGGGACAGATGGAGACCCAGTACTTC
cdr3_aa: CASSVEAGQMETQYF

clone_size: -
v_call: TRBV5-6
j_call: TRBJ2-3
d_call: -
cdr3_nt: TGTGCCAGCAGCCTGGGTGGAGGGCAGGGGGGATTCGCAGATACGCAGTATTTT
cdr3_aa: CASSLGGGQGGFADTQYF

clone_size: -
v_call: TRBV2
j_call: TRBJ2-3
d_call: -
cdr3_nt: TGTGCCAGCAGTTTCCGAGGACCTACCAGCGCAGATACGCAGTATTTT
cdr3_aa: CASSFRGPTSADTQYF

clone_size: many
v_call: TRBV18
j_call: TRBJ1-1
d_call: -
cdr3_nt: TGTGCCAGCAGCCCAGGACTTAACACTGAAGCTTTCTTT
cdr3_aa: CASSPGLNTEAFF

clone_size: -
v_call: TRBV10-3
j_call: TRBJ2-1
d_call: TRBD1
cdr3_nt: TGTGCCACCAGTGACCCGGACAGGGGGGAAAATGAGCAGTTCTTC
cdr3_aa: CATSDPDRGENEQFF

clone_size: -
v_call: TRBV20-1
j_call: TRBJ2-5
d_call: TRBD2
cdr3_nt: TGCAGTGCTAGAATCGCTAGCGGGCAACCGGACGGGGAGACCCAGTACTTC
cdr3_aa: CSARIASGQPDGETQYF

clone_size: -
v_call: TRBV5-1
j_call: TRBJ2-5
d_call: TRBD2
cdr3_nt: TGCGCCAGCAGCTTCGCGGGGGGTTTGGAGACCCGGTACTTC
cdr3_aa: CASSFAGGLETRYF